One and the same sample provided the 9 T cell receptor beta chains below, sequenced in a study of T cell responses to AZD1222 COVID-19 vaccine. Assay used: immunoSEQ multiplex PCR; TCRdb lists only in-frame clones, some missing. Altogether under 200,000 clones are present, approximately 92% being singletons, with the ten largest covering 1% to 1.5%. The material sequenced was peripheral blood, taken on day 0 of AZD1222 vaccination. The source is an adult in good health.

For the CDR3, the DNA is TGCAGTGCTAGTTTAGGGGGGGCCGCAGATACGCAGTATTTT. Encoded protein: CSASLGGAADTQYF. The chain recombines TRBV20-1 with TRBJ2-3; D is perhaps TRBD2 (7 bases). V was pared by 3 bases and J by 4 bases, with 14 bases between. The CDR3 extends over 14 amino acids. Germline CDR1 reads DFQATT; CDR2 reads SNEGSKA (reference sequence).

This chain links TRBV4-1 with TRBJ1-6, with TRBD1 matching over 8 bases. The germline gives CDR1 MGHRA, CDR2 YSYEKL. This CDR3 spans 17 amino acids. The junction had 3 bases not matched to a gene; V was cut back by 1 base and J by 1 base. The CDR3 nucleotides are TGCGCCAGCAGCCAAGGACAGGGGAGGTCCTATAATTCACCCCTCCACTTT. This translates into CASSQGQGRSYNSPLHF.

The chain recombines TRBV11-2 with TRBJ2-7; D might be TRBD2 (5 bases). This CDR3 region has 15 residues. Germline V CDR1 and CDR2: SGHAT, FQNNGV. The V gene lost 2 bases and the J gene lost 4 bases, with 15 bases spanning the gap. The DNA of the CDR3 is TGTGCCAGCAGCTTACAGGACTCCTCCTTTTACGAGCAGTACTTC. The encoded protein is CASSLQDSSFYEQYF.

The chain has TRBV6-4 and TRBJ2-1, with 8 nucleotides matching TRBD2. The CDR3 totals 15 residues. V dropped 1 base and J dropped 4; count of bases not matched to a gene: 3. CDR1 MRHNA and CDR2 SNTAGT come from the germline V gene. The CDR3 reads CASSDYVAGYNEQFF. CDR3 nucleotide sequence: TGTGCCAGCAGTGACTACGTAGCGGGGTACAATGAGCAGTTCTTC.

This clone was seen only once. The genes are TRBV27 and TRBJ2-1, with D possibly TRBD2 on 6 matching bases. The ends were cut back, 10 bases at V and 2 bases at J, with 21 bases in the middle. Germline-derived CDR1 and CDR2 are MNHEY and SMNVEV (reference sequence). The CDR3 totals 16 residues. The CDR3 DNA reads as TGTGCCACCTCTGGGGCCGGGGGTAAGGCCTACAATGAGCAGTTCTTC. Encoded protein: CATSGAGGKAYNEQFF.

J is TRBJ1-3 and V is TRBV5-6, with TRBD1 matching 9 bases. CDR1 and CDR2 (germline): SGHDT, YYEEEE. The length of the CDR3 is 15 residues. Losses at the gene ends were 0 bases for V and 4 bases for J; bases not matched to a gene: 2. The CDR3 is CASSLGGQGGNTIYF. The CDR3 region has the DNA TGTGCCAGCAGCTTGGGAGGACAGGGGGGAAACACCATATATTTT.

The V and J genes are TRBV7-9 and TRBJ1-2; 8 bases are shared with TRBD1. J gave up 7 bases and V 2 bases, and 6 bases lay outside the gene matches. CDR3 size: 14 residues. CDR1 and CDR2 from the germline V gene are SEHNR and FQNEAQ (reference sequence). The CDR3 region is CASSLPGGPVGYTF. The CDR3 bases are TGTGCCAGCAGCTTACCAGGGGGCCCTGTTGGCTACACCTTC.

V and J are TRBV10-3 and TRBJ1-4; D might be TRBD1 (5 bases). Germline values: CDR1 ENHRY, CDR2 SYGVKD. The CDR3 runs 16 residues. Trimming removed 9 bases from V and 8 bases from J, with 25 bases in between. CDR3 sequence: CAIIAETASIGEKLFF. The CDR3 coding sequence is TGTGCCATTATAGCAGAGACAGCATCAATTGGGGAAAAACTGTTTTTT.

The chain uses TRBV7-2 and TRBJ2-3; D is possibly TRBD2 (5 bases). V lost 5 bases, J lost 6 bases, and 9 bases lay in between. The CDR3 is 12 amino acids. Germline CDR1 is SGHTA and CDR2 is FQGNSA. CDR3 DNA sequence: TGTGCCAGCAGCGGAGGTGGGGATACGCAGTATTTT. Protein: CASSGGGDTQYF.